The next 3 T cell receptor beta chains were all read from a single sample in a study of shared T cell receptors in the human thymus. TCRdb's copy holds only in-frame clones and misses some; the assay was immunoSEQ multiplex PCR. This table holds around 67,000 clones, more than 90% found once. Sequencing was performed on thymocytes. The receptors here all came from a human donor.

CDR3 DNA: TGTGCCAGTAGCACCCTCTTTTTTGCTATGAACACTGAAGCTTTCTTT. The encoded protein is CASSTLFFAMNTEAFF. The genes are TRBV19 and TRBJ1-1; D is unresolved. Germline assignment: CDR1 LNHDA and CDR2 SQIVND (reference sequence). This CDR3 region has 16 residues. V was pared by 6 bases and J by 0 bases, with 17 bases between.

The CDR3 DNA reads as TGTGCCAGCAGTCGGAAGGGAGGTGGCTACACCTTC. The encoded protein is CASSRKGGGYTF. The chain employs TRBV11-2 and TRBJ1-2; D remains ambiguous. Germline CDR1 is SGHAT and CDR2 is FQNNGV. This CDR3 contains 12 residues. With 6 bases removed from V and 7 bases from J, the gap between germline ends came to 12 bases.

The CDR3 DNA is TGTGCCAGCAGTGAAGCGGGGACAGAGAACACCGGGGAGCTGTTTTTT. Translating gives CASSEAGTENTGELFF. The chain carries TRBV6-1 and TRBJ2-2; the match to TRBD1 covers 7 bases. With V trimmed by 0 bases and J by 1 base, 2 bases remained unmatched. This CDR3 is 16 amino acids long. CDR1 is MNHNS and CDR2 is SASEGT in the germline V gene.